The sequence of this TCR beta chain was determined in a study of vaccination and CD4 T cells after COVID-19 (dated by TCRdb to between 2021 and 2024). A note on the overall study: In the convalescent cohort there were six males and four females, among whom were two Hispanic individuals, seven Caucasians, two Asians and one multiracial person. Two doses of either the Pfizer-BioNTech BNT162b2 vaccine (n=8) or the Moderna mRNA-1273 vaccine (n=2) were administered to participants. The spike-specific CD4+ TCR repertoire was compared before and after mRNA vaccination in approximately 9 COVID-19 convalescent patients and several infection-naive healthy vaccine recipients. Post-COVID blood samples from convalescent patients were collected a median of around 100 days after diagnosis, with a range of about 30 to 170 days. The cultures were stimulated with overlapping spike peptide pools from SARS-CoV-2 and from the common cold coronaviruses HCoV-NL63, HCoV-OC43 and HCoV-229E. The time from the second vaccine dose to post-vaccine blood sampling had a median of around 72 days and ranged from roughly 13 to 241 days. Control cultures used a CEFX viral epitope pool as positive control, an HIV-1 Nef peptide pool as negative control, or no peptide. Points the paper makes about the study in general: Among convalescent patients, a median about 87% of the SARS-CoV-2-reactive clones seen after vaccination appeared only after vaccination, which suggests priming specific to the vaccine. The median count of SARS-CoV-2-reactive clonotypes went up from 20 to 25 after infection to 38 after vaccination, although the change was not significant. Only a relatively small number of convalescent patients were included in the study, and early timepoints following natural infection were not analyzed. Nearly all vaccine-specific clones in convalescent patients (304 of 307) were mono-reactive for SARS-CoV-2 spike rather than cross-reactive with common cold coronaviruses.

Of note for this clonotype: The antigen this receptor binds is unknown. Nothing much larger sits one base from this clone, and base qualities are not available.

The treatment or condition label on this specimen signifies: approximately 9-day PBMC culture with coronavirus spike peptide pools or control peptides (ViraFEST assay). The ViraFEST assay, used in the study, expanded antigen-specific T cells with peptide pools and then identified the expanded clonotypes through TCR sequencing. Negative nucleocapsid antibody tests before and after vaccination confirmed that the healthy vaccine recipients had no prior SARS-CoV-2 infection. Approximately 1.8 million PBMCs per well were cultured in IMDM with approximately 5% human AB serum and 7.5 to 10 IU/ml IL-2, plus 10 ug/ml peptide pools. On days 3 and 7, half of the culture medium was replaced with fresh IL-2-containing medium. After roughly 9 days of culture, CD4+ T cells were isolated by negative selection with the EasySep CD4+ T cell isolation kit. Ficoll-Paque Plus gradient centrifugation was used to isolate PBMCs from whole blood, and the isolated PBMCs were then either used fresh or cryopreserved at -140C. Culture conditions were generally each tested in triplicate wells.

The protocol used for the library was PCR. DNA from cultured CD4+ T cells underwent TCR sequencing with the Oncomine TCR Beta short-read assay at the Johns Hopkins FTIC core. The QIAamp micro DNA kit was used to extract genomic DNA from the cultured CD4+ T cells. Oncomine TCR Beta libraries from cultured CD4+ T cells were pooled with unique dual indexes and sequenced on an Illumina iSeq 100. Regarding the original processing steps: Non-productive sequences were removed, and CDR3s not starting with C, not ending with F or W, or shorter than 7 amino acids were discarded. The MANAFEST web application identified antigen-specific clonotypes by comparing peptide-stimulated wells against reference wells and other culture wells. An FDR below 0.05, an odds ratio above 5, and a productive frequency above 0.1% in at least two of three replicate wells were required for clones to be considered positive. A clonotype counted as cross-reactive if it showed significant expansion both in the SARS-CoV-2 spike wells and in at least one common cold coronavirus spike condition. Similarity between CDR3 sequences was evaluated in R version 3.6.1 using Levenshtein distances (stringdist) and unrooted phylogenetic trees (ape). Using fastp at Q25 and MiXCR, TCRdb reprocessed the public reads and kept productive beta chains. Rows are unified per CDR3 protein, each entry keeping the most common DNA and genes. TCRdb's processing, not the authors', yielded these V and J calls. The sample data list under 20,000 distinct CDR3 sequences, and 65% to 80% of these were observed just once. Clones ranked in the top ten supply about a sixth of the sample.

Trimming removed 3 bases from V and 8 bases from J; the gene matches leave 11 bases unexplained. Per the germline V gene (reference sequence), DFQATT is the CDR1 and SNEGSKA is the CDR2. There are 14 amino acids in the CDR3, from cysteine to phenylalanine inclusive. The kept DNA is CDR3 alone, 42 bases in frame from the first base. This sequence originates from a human donor who received a COVID-19 vaccine. The chain is made from TRBV20-1 and TRBJ1-2; 8 bases in the junction line up with TRBD1. Here the sequenced sample was CD4+ T cells from blood, cultured in vitro, taken after SARS-CoV-2 vaccination. The CDR3 reads as follows: CSASTPPGGNGYTF. The DNA is TGCAGTGCTAGTACCCCTCCAGGGGGCAACGGCTACACCTTC.